This TCR beta chain was profiled in a study of blood T cell repertoires in COVID-19. Authors' processing steps: By means of reference gene primer amplification, nucleated cell counts were estimated. Only in-frame clones appear in the TCRdb table, and some are missing; sequencing was by immunoSEQ multiplex PCR. Clonal size and the V and J genes are those of that table, whereas D and trimming came from the DNA. The table lists 450,000 to 500,000 clones, less than 90% of them singletons, with 6.5% to 9.5% in the top ten. The ends were cut back, 1 base at V and 5 bases at J, with 15 bases in the middle. CDR1 MNHEY and CDR2 SVGAGI come from the germline V gene. This CDR3 contains 15 residues. Participants were aged about 18 to 100 years from roughly 25 US areas. Participant-reported clinical history was the basis for cohort assignment. In Cohort 3, a recovered donor had either two negative PCRs, clearance, or symptom resolution.

Sequenced input: PBMCs or T cells enriched from blood (not recorded which). The chain links TRBV6-5 to TRBJ2-7; D is possibly TRBD1 (6 bases). The sequence came from a woman in her sixties who had recovered from COVID-19. The CDR3 region is CASSYLAPRQDEQYF. DNA for the CDR3: TGTGCCAGCAGTTACTTGGCTCCCAGACAGGACGAGCAGTACTTC.